This T cell receptor beta chain was obtained from a study of cytomegalovirus exposure and HLA in healthy donors. Whole-study results and caveats: Later analysis identified 17,000 or so TCR beta sequences associated with HLA alleles, using a false discovery rate threshold of 0.05.

On this clone: Its antigen is unknown.

Trimming took off 0 bases at V and 3 bases at J, with 13 bases between the two ends. Germline V lookup: CDR1 SGHDT, CDR2 YYEEEE. There are 16 residues in the CDR3. Primers included in the PCR were 60 Vbeta and 13 Jbeta primers. Method: immunoSEQ multiplex PCR; TCRdb's copy keeps in-frame clones and lacks some. This sample has 130,000 to 150,000 clones; approximately 9% occur once, and the top ten carry 1.8%. The chain is built from TRBV5-6 and TRBJ1-5, with TRBD1 as a possible D gene (6 bases). The source is a male donor in good health and CMV-seronegative. Sequenced input: PBMCs. Written as DNA, the CDR3 is TGTGCCAGCAGCTTGGCCCTCAGGGGCACCAATCAGCCCCAGCATTTT. Amino acid sequence: CASSLALRGTNQPQHF.